The text below deals with one T cell receptor (beta chain). Its antigen is unknown. The data stem from a study of cytotoxic CD8 clonotypes in ibrutinib-treated CLL. Study-wide context: Overall, around 25 responses were partial and 2 complete; following median about 68 months, approximately 15 patients stayed remitted and around twelve progressed.

The protocol was immunoSEQ multiplex PCR, while the TCRdb copy is restricted to in-frame clones and leaves out a portion. The sample has a few hundred thousand clones, over 60% seen once. Whole-study findings and limits: Clonality went higher at ibrutinib response and then dropped back toward baseline at progression.

The material was PBMCs, obtained after 36 months of ibrutinib treatment. The TCR originated in a human donor with chronic lymphocytic leukemia.

CDR3 nucleotide sequence: TGTGCCAGCAGATTCGGGAGGGCCAACCACGAGCAGTACTTC. Residues: CASRFGRANHEQYF. The chain joins TRBV2 to TRBJ2-7; 8 bases line up with TRBD2. Per the germline V gene, CDR1 is SNHLY and CDR2 is FYNNEI. The CDR3 loop spans 14 amino acids. V lost 6 bases to trimming and J lost 5 bases; unmatched junction nucleotides: 9.